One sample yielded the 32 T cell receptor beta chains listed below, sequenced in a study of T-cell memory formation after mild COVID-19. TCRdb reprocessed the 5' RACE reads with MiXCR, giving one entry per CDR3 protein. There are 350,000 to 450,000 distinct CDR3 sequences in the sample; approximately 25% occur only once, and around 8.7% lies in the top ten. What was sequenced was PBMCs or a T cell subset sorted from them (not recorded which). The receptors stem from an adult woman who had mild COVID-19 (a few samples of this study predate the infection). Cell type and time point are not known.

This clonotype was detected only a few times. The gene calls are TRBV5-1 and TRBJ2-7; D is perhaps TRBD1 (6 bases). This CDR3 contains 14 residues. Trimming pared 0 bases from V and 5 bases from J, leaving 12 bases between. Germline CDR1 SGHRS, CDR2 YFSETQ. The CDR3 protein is CASSLVAGVHEQYF. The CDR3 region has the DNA TGCGCCAGCAGCTTGGTGGCAGGGGTTCACGAGCAGTACTTC.

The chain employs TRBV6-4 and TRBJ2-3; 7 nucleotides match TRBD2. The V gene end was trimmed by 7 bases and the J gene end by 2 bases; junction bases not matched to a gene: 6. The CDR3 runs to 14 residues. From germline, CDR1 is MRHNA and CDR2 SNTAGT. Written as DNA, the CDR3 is TGTGCCAGCACCAAGGGACTATTCACAGATACGCAGTATTTT. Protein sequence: CASTKGLFTDTQYF.

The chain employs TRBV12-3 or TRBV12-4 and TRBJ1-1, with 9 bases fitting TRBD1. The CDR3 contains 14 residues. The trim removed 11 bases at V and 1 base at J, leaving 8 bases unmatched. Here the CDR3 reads CAVFRGQGNTEAFF. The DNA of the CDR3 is TGTGCCGTATTTCGGGGACAGGGGAACACTGAAGCTTTCTTT.

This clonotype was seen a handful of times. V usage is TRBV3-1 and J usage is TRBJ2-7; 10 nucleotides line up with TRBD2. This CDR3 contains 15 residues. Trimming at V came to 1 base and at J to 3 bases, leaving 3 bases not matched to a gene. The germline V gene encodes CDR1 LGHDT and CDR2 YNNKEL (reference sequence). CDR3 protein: CASSQARTSGYEQYF. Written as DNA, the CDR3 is TGTGCCAGCAGCCAAGCGAGGACTAGCGGCTACGAGCAGTACTTC.

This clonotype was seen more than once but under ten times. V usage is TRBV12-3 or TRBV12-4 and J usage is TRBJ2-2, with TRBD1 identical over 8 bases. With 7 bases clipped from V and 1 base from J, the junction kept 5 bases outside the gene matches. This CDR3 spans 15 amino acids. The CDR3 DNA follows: TGTGCCAGCATAAGAGGACAGGGGAACACCGGGGAGCTGTTTTTT. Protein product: CASIRGQGNTGELFF.

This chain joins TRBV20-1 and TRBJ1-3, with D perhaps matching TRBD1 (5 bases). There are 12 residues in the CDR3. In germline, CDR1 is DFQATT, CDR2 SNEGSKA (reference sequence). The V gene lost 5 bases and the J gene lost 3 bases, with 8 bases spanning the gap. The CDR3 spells CSASRGGNTIYF. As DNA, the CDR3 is TGCAGTGCTTCTAGGGGTGGAAACACCATATATTTT.

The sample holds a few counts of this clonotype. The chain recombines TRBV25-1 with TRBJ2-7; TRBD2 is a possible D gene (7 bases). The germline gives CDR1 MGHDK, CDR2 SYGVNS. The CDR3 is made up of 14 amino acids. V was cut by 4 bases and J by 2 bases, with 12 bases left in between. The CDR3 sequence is CASSVGGRPYEQYF. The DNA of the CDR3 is TGTGCCAGCAGTGTGGGGGGGCGCCCCTACGAGCAGTACTTC.

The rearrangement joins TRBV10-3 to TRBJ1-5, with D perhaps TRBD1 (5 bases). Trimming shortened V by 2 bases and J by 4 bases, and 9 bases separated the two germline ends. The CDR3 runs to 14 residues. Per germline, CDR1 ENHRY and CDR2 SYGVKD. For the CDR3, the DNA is TGTGCCATCAGTGAGCGGTCAGGGAATCAGCCCCAGCATTTT. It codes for CAISERSGNQPQHF.

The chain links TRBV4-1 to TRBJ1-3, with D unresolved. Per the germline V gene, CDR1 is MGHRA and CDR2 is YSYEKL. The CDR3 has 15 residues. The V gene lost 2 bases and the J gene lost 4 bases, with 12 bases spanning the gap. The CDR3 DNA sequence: TGCGCCAGCAGCCAACTAGCCTGGGCCGGAAACACCATATATTTT. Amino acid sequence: CASSQLAWAGNTIYF.

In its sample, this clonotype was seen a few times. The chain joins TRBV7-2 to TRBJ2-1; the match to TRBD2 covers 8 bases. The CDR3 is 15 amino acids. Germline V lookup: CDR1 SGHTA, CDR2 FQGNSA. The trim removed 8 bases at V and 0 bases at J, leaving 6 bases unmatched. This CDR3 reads CASRPGGSSYNEQFF. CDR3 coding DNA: TGTGCCAGCCGCCCGGGGGGGAGCTCCTACAATGAGCAGTTCTTC.

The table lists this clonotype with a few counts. The CDR3 loop is CSARLEDNEQFF. In DNA form, the CDR3 reads TGCAGTGCTAGATTGGAAGACAATGAGCAGTTCTTC. V usage is TRBV20-1 and J usage is TRBJ2-1; D gene unclear. The CDR3 sequence is 12 residues long. Germline CDR1 is DFQATT and CDR2 is SNEGSKA (reference sequence). With 2 bases removed from V and 5 bases from J, the gap between germline ends came to 7 bases.

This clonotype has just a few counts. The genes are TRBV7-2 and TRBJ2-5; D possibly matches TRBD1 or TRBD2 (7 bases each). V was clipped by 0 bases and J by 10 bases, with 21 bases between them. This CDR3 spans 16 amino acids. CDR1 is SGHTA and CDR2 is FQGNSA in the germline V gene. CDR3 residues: CASSLASGVQGEGQYF. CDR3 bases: TGTGCCAGCAGCTTAGCTAGCGGCGTTCAGGGGGAGGGCCAGTACTTC.

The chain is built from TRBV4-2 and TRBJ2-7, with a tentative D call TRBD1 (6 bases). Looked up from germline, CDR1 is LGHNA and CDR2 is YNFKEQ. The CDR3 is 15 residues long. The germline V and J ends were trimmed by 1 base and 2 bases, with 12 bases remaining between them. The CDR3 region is CASSQGVQGTYEQYF. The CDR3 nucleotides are TGTGCCAGCAGCCAAGGTGTACAGGGAACCTACGAGCAGTACTTC.

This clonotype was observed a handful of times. The CDR3 DNA reads TGCAGCGTTGAAGGCGGGGAGCTCCGCGAGCAGTACTTC. Protein product: CSVEGGELREQYF. V gene TRBV29-1 combines with J gene TRBJ2-7; perhaps TRBD2 as D (6 bases). This CDR3 spans 13 amino acids. CDR1 is SQVTM and CDR2 is ANQGSEA in the germline V gene. V gave up 1 base and J gave up 6 bases, with 13 bases separating them.

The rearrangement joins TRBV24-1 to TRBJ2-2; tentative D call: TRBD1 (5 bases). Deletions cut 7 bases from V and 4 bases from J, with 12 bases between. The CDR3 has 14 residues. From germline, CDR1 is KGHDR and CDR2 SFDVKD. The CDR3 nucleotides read TGTGCCACCAGCGACAACAGGATCACCGGGGAGCTGTTTTTT. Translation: CATSDNRITGELFF.

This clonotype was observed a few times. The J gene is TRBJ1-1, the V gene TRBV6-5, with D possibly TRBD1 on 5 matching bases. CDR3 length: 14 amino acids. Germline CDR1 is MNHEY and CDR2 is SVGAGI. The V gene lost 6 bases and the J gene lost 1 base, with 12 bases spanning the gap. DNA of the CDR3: TGTGCCAGCAGAAGGGACCGCTGGAACACTGAAGCTTTCTTT. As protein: CASRRDRWNTEAFF.

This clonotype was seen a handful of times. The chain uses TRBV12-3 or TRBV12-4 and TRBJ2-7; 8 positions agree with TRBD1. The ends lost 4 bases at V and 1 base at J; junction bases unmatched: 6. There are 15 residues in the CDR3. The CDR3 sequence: CASSSYGQGSYEQYF. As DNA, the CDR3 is TGTGCCAGCAGTTCCTACGGACAGGGATCCTACGAGCAGTACTTC.

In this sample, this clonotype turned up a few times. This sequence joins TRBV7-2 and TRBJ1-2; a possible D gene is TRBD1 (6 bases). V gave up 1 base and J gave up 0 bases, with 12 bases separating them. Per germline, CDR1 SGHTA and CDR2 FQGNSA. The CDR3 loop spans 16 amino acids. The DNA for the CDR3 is TGTGCCAGCAGCTTAGGGGGGGCCGCTACTAACTATGGCTACACCTTC. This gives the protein CASSLGGAATNYGYTF.

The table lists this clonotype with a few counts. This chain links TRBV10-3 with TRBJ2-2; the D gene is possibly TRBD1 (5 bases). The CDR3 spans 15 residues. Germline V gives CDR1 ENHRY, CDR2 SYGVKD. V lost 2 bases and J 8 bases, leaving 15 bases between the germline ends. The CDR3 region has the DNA TGTGCCATCAGTGAGGAGGACACCTCGAGGGGGGAGCTGTTTTTT. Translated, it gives CAISEEDTSRGELFF.

The CDR3 protein is CASSQEVQGRGSGNTIYF. The CDR3 DNA follows: TGTGCCAGCAGCCAGGAAGTACAGGGAAGGGGCTCTGGAAACACCATATATTTT. The genes are TRBV4-2 and TRBJ1-3, with D perhaps matching TRBD1 (6 bases). Trimming took 3 bases from V and 0 from J, leaving 18 bases between them. The CDR3 length is 18 residues. Germline CDR1 and CDR2: LGHNA and YNFKEQ.

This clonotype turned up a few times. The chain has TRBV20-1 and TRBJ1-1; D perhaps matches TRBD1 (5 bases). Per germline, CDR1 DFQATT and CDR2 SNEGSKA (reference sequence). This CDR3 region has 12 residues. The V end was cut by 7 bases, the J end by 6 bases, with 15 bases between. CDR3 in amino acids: CSVKALGAEAFF. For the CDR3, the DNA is TGCAGTGTAAAGGCGCTAGGGGCTGAAGCTTTCTTT.

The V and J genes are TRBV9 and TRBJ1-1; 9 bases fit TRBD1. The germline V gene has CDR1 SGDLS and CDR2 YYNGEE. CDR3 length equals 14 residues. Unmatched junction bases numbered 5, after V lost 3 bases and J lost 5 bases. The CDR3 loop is CASSAQGALTEAFF. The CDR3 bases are TGTGCCAGCAGCGCACAGGGGGCTCTGACTGAAGCTTTCTTT.

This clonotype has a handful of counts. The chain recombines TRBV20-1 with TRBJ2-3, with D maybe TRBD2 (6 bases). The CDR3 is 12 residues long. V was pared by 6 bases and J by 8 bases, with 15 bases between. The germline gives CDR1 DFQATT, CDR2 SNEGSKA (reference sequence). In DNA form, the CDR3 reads TGCAGTGCGACGCGGGACTCCGCTACGCAGTATTTT. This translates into CSATRDSATQYF.

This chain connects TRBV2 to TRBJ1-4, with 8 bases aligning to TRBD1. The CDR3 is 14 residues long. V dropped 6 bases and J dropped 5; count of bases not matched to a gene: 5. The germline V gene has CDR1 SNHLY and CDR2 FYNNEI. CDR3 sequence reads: CASSRDRTNEKLFF. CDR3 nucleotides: TGTGCCAGCAGCAGGGACAGGACAAATGAAAAACTGTTTTTT.

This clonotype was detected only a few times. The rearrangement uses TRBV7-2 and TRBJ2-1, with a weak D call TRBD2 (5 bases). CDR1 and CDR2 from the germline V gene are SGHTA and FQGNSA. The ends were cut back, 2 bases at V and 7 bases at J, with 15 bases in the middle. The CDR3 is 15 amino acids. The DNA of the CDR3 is TGTGCCAGCAGCTTAAGCTTCCGGACTGGAAATGAGCAGTTCTTC. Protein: CASSLSFRTGNEQFF.

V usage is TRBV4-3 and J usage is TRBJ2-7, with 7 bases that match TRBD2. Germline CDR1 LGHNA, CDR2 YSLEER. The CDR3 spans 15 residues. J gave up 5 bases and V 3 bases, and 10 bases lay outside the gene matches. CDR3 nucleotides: TGCGCCAGCAGCCAGACGCTAGCGGCGGGGGACGAGCAGTACTTC. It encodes CASSQTLAAGDEQYF.

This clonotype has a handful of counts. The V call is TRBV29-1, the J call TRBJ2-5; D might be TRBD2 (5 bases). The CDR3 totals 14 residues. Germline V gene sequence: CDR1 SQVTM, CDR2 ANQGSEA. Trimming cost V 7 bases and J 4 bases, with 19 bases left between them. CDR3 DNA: TGCAGCGCCTCTCGGCGCACCGGAGGAGAGACCCAGTACTTC. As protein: CSASRRTGGETQYF.

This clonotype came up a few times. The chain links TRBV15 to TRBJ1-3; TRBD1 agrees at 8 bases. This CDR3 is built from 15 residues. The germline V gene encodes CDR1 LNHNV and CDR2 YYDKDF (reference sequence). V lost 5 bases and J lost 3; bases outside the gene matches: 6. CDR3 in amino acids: CATSLRGQGGNTIYF. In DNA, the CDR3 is TGTGCCACCAGCCTCCGAGGACAGGGTGGAAACACCATATATTTT.

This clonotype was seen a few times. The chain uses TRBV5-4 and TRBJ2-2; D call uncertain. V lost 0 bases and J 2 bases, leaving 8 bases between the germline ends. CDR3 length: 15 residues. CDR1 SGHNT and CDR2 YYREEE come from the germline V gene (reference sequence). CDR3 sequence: CASSLDTINTGELFF. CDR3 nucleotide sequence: TGTGCCAGCAGCTTGGATACTATTAACACCGGGGAGCTGTTTTTT. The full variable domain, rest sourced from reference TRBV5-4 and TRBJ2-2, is ETGVTQSPTHLIKTRGQQVTLRCSSQSGHNTVSWYQQALGQGPQFIFQYYREEENGRGNFPPRFSGLQFPNYSSELNVNALELDDSALYLCASSLDTINTGELFFGEGSRLTVL.

CDR3 residues: CSARGRDGTNEGEKLFF. The DNA for the CDR3 is TGCAGTGCTAGAGGACGGGACGGAACCAACGAAGGGGAAAAACTGTTTTTT. The chain uses TRBV20-1 and TRBJ1-4, with D tentatively TRBD1 (5 bases). This CDR3 contains 17 residues. V lost 1 base to trimming and J lost 8 bases, with 23 bases between them. CDR1 is DFQATT, CDR2 SNEGSKA, per germline (reference sequence).

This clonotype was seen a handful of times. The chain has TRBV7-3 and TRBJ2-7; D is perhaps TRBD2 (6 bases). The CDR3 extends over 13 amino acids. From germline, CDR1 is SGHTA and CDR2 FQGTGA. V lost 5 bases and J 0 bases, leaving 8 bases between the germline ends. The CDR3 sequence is CASSKDYSYEQYF. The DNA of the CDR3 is TGTGCCAGCAGCAAGGACTACTCCTACGAGCAGTACTTC.

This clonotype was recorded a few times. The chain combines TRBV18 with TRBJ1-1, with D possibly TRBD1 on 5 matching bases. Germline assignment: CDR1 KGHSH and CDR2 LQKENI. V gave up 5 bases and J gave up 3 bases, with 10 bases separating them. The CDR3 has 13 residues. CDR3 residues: CASSTRGHTEAFF. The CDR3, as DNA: TGTGCCAGCTCAACCCGGGGCCACACTGAAGCTTTCTTT.